A selection of T cell receptor beta chains follows, all from one sample in a study of T-cell reconstitution after alpha-beta-depleted transplantation in children. TCRdb re-derived calls from the PCR reads in MiXCR, one entry per CDR3 protein. The sample has about 610,000 distinct CDR3 sequences, 10% seen once; the top ten hold approximately 4.1%. This sample comprised PBMCs from the stem cell graft donor, obtained from the stem cell graft. The receptors derive from a human donor who donated a stem cell graft to a child with acute myeloid leukemia. The CDR3 runs from the conserved cysteine through the conserved F or W. Each record gives: V gene, D gene, clone size, J gene, CDR3 DNA, CDR3 protein. The D gene is left open where the match is weak. Size is omitted from some rows. Given values are once, few, many or a class for expanded clones.

v_gene: TRBV4-3
d_gene: -
abundance: -
j_gene: TRBJ1-3
CDR3nt: TGCGCCAGCAGCCAAGATACTGGAAACACCATATATTTT
CDR3aa: CASSQDTGNTIYF

v_gene: TRBV20-1
d_gene: TRBD2
abundance: many
j_gene: TRBJ2-1
CDR3nt: TGCAGTGCTACTAGCGGATACAATGAGCAGTTCTTC
CDR3aa: CSATSGYNEQFF

v_gene: TRBV4-3
d_gene: -
abundance: few
j_gene: TRBJ1-1
CDR3nt: TGCGCCAGCAGCCAACCAGGGACGACTGAAGCTTTCTTT
CDR3aa: CASSQPGTTEAFF

v_gene: TRBV12-3/TRBV12-4
d_gene: -
abundance: many
j_gene: TRBJ1-6
CDR3nt: TGTGCCAGCAGTTTAGAGGGGTTACCCCTCCACTTT
CDR3aa: CASSLEGLPLHF

v_gene: TRBV20-1
d_gene: -
abundance: few
j_gene: TRBJ2-5
CDR3nt: TGCAGTGTAGGAAGGAATAAACAAGAGACCCAGTACTTC
CDR3aa: CSVGRNKQETQYF

v_gene: TRBV4-3
d_gene: TRBD1
abundance: -
j_gene: TRBJ2-1
CDR3nt: TGCGCCAGCAGCCAGAGGACAGGGATGATGAATGAGCAGTTCTTC
CDR3aa: CASSQRTGMMNEQFF

v_gene: TRBV6-5
d_gene: -
abundance: many
j_gene: TRBJ1-1
CDR3nt: TGTGCCAGCAGTTTACACAGGGTAGACACTGAAGCTTTCTTT
CDR3aa: CASSLHRVDTEAFF

v_gene: TRBV29-1
d_gene: -
abundance: few
j_gene: TRBJ2-7
CDR3nt: TGCAGCGGGGTGGGGGACGAGCAGTACTTC
CDR3aa: CSGVGDEQYF

v_gene: TRBV25-1
d_gene: TRBD2
abundance: few
j_gene: TRBJ2-1
CDR3nt: TGTGCCAGCAGTGACACTAGCGGGAGTGACAATGAGCAGTTCTTC
CDR3aa: CASSDTSGSDNEQFF

v_gene: TRBV15
d_gene: TRBD2
abundance: few
j_gene: TRBJ2-1
CDR3nt: TGTGCCACCAGCAGGGTGACTAGCGGGAGCGATGAGCAGTTCTTC
CDR3aa: CATSRVTSGSDEQFF

v_gene: TRBV6-1
d_gene: -
abundance: -
j_gene: TRBJ2-5
CDR3nt: TGTGCCAGCAGTGACACCCATCGGGGCGAGACCCAGTACTTC
CDR3aa: CASSDTHRGETQYF

v_gene: TRBV7-3
d_gene: TRBD2
abundance: many
j_gene: TRBJ2-7
CDR3nt: TGTGCCAGCAGCTTGAGCGGGAGGGGTTACGAGCAGTACTTC
CDR3aa: CASSLSGRGYEQYF

v_gene: TRBV5-6
d_gene: TRBD2
abundance: -
j_gene: TRBJ2-1
CDR3nt: TGTGCCAGCAGCTCCGGGACTAGCGGGAGGGCCATTTGGGGCGAGCAGTTCTTC
CDR3aa: CASSSGTSGRAIWGEQFF

v_gene: TRBV6-2/TRBV6-3
d_gene: TRBD2
abundance: -
j_gene: TRBJ2-4
CDR3nt: TGTGCCAGCAGCCCGCGGAGGACTAGCGTAAACATTCAGTACTTC
CDR3aa: CASSPRRTSVNIQYF

v_gene: TRBV30
d_gene: -
abundance: -
j_gene: TRBJ1-1
CDR3nt: TGTGCCTGGACAGATTTTAACACTGAAGCTTTCTTT
CDR3aa: CAWTDFNTEAFF

v_gene: TRBV12-3/TRBV12-4
d_gene: -
abundance: -
j_gene: TRBJ1-5
CDR3nt: TGTGCCAGCACCCATAGGCCCCTAAGAGATAGCAATCAGCCCCAGCATTTT
CDR3aa: CASTHRPLRDSNQPQHF

v_gene: TRBV7-9
d_gene: -
abundance: few
j_gene: TRBJ2-1
CDR3nt: TGTGCCAGCAGCTATAAGGACCCGGAGGTCTCCTACAATGAGCAGTTCTTC
CDR3aa: CASSYKDPEVSYNEQFF

v_gene: TRBV14
d_gene: -
abundance: medium-sized
j_gene: TRBJ2-1
CDR3nt: TGTGCCAGCAGCCCCCTGACCGCCGGCCTAATAAGCGGGTTCTTC
CDR3aa: CASSPLTAGLISGFF